The 15 T cell receptor beta chains in this list originate from one sample, sequenced in a study of blood T cell repertoires in COVID-19. Repertoires were generated with immunoSEQ multiplex PCR, while TCRdb's copy carries only in-frame clones and drops some. The sample records more than 200,000 clones, about 80% being singletons. Sequencing was performed on PBMCs or T cells enriched from blood (not recorded which). Source of these receptors: a man aged 60-69 years who had recovered from COVID-19.

The chain joins TRBV15 to TRBJ1-2; 7 bases map to TRBD1. Trimming removed 1 base from V and 7 bases from J; junction bases left unmatched: 6. The V gene's germline CDR1 is LNHNV and CDR2 YYDKDF (reference sequence). The length of the CDR3 is 14 residues. The CDR3 protein is CATSRGRDSGGYTF. The CDR3 DNA follows: TGTGCCACCAGCAGAGGTAGGGACAGTGGTGGCTACACCTTC.

The chain employs TRBV11-2 and TRBJ2-7; 7 nucleotides align to TRBD1. Trimming took 5 bases from V and 3 from J; bases not matched to a gene: 10. Germline V gene lookup returns CDR1 SGHAT and CDR2 FQNNGV. The CDR3 has 15 residues. CDR3 sequence: CASSPPGRGIYEQYF. CDR3 sequence (DNA): TGTGCCAGCAGCCCCCCGGGCAGGGGGATCTACGAGCAGTACTTC. The full variable domain, in which reference TRBV11-2 and TRBJ2-7 provide the parts outside the CDR3, is EAGVAQSPRYKIIEKRQSVAFWCNPISGHATLYWYQQILGQGPKLLIQFQNNGVVDDSQLPKDRFSAERLKGVDSTLKIQPAKLEDSAVYLCASSPPGRGIYEQYFGPGTRLTVT.

V and J are TRBV5-6 and TRBJ2-6; D is uncertain. The V end was cut by 0 bases, the J end by 2 bases, with 6 bases between. Per the germline V gene, CDR1 is SGHDT and CDR2 is YYEEEE. The CDR3 runs to 15 residues. CDR3 amino acids: CASSLVAPGANVLTF. CDR3 nucleotide sequence: TGTGCCAGCAGCTTGGTGGCCCCTGGGGCCAACGTCCTGACTTTC.

The chain employs TRBV7-6 and TRBJ2-1; 7 positions agree with TRBD1. With V trimmed by 0 bases and J by 2 bases, 4 bases remained unmatched. The CDR3 totals 16 residues. Germline V gene data show CDR1 as SGHVS and CDR2 as FNYEAQ. CDR3 DNA: TGTGCCAGCAGCTTAGCGACAGGGACCACCTACAATGAGCAGTTCTTC. Translation gives CASSLATGTTYNEQFF.

In its sample, this clone was seen once. The chain employs TRBV2 and TRBJ1-2; 7 nucleotides agree with TRBD1. V was clipped by 7 bases and J by 4 bases; unmatched bases: 6. This CDR3 contains 13 residues. CDR1 SNHLY and CDR2 FYNNEI come from the germline V gene. The CDR3 loop is CASKSQGTYGYTF. In nucleotides, the CDR3 is TGTGCCAGCAAATCACAGGGGACCTATGGCTACACCTTC.

The chain links TRBV6-2 or TRBV6-3 to TRBJ1-5; no definite D call. CDR1 and CDR2 (germline): MNHEY, SVGEGT. V was shortened by 2 bases and J by 8 bases, with 16 bases between the two germline ends. The CDR3 covers 15 residues. This CDR3 is CASSYLRQYMEPQHF. In DNA, the CDR3 is TGTGCCAGCAGTTACCTGCGGCAGTATATGGAGCCCCAGCATTTT.

In DNA form, the CDR3 reads TGCAGCGTCCGGGACAGCTACGAGCAGTACTTC. Its protein is CSVRDSYEQYF. The gene calls are TRBV29-1 and TRBJ2-7; TRBD1 aligns across 7 bases. The CDR3 sequence is 11 residues long. J lost 3 bases, V lost 6 bases, and 2 bases had no gene match. Germline CDR1 and CDR2: SQVTM and ANQGSEA.

This clone came up once. The rearrangement joins TRBV24-1 to TRBJ2-7; 14 nucleotides align to TRBD2. V gave up 4 bases and J gave up 6 bases; unmatched junction bases: 19. CDR1 is KGHDR and CDR2 is SFDVKD in the germline V gene. The CDR3 contains 20 residues. Here the CDR3 DNA reads TGTGCCACCAGTGACCGTTCGACTAGCGGGGGGGTGAAGATTGAGGCCGAGCAGTACTTC. This translates into CATSDRSTSGGVKIEAEQYF.

The chain joins TRBV24-1 to TRBJ2-3, with 15 bases identical to TRBD2. This CDR3 is built from 19 residues. In germline, CDR1 is KGHDR, CDR2 SFDVKD. Trimming at V came to 4 bases and at J to 0 bases, leaving 7 bases not matched to a gene. The chain's CDR3 is CATSDPGLAGGLSTDTQYF. The DNA for the CDR3 is TGTGCCACCAGTGACCCGGGACTAGCGGGGGGCCTTAGCACAGATACGCAGTATTTT.

This rearrangement joins TRBV3-1 (or the pseudogene TRBV3-2) to TRBJ2-1; D is perhaps TRBD2 (6 bases). V gave up 1 base and J gave up 7 bases, with 11 bases separating them. CDR1 LGHDT and CDR2 YNNKEL come from the germline V gene (reference sequence). CDR3 length: 14 amino acids. The CDR3 is CASSQAGVRNEQFF. Here the CDR3 DNA reads TGTGCCAGCAGCCAAGCGGGGGTTCGAAATGAGCAGTTCTTC.

The chain carries TRBV11-3 and TRBJ2-3; tentatively, D is TRBD2 (6 bases). CDR3 size: 15 residues. CDR1 is SGHNT, CDR2 YENEEA, per germline. V dropped 4 bases and J dropped 3 bases, with 14 bases sitting between them. CDR3 amino acids: CASSSGEDRTDTQYF. DNA of the CDR3: TGTGCCAGCAGCTCCGGGGAGGATCGTACAGATACGCAGTATTTT.

This chain links TRBV7-2 with TRBJ1-2; D is uncertain. In germline, CDR1 is SGHTA, CDR2 FQGNSA. The V gene lost 3 bases and the J gene lost 8 bases, with 16 bases spanning the gap. This CDR3 region has 14 residues. The CDR3 nucleotides read TGTGCCAGCAGCTTCCCGTCTGGAGGCGAGGGCTACACCTTC. It specifies CASSFPSGGEGYTF.

This chain connects TRBV2 to TRBJ2-1, with TRBD2 identical over 7 bases. The germline gives CDR1 SNHLY, CDR2 FYNNEI. V dropped 6 bases and J dropped 2; count of bases not matched to a gene: 10. The CDR3 has 16 amino acids. In DNA form, the CDR3 reads TGTGCCAGCAGGGGGGGGTACGGATTAGCCTACAATGAGCAGTTCTTC. Translated: CASRGGYGLAYNEQFF.

CDR3 coding DNA: TGTGCCAGCAGTTTATTAGCCGGGGAGAGAGGCTACACCTTC. It specifies CASSLLAGERGYTF. V is TRBV27 and J is TRBJ1-2; the D is unclear. The CDR3 length is 14 residues. Trimming removed 1 base from V and 8 bases from J, with 14 bases in between. The germline CDR1 and CDR2 sequences are MNHEY and SMNVEV (reference sequence).

The chain carries TRBV5-1 and TRBJ1-6; possibly TRBD1 for D (6 bases). This CDR3 comprises 16 residues. Germline loops: CDR1 SGHRS, CDR2 YFSETQ. V was pared by 1 base and J by 7 bases, with 15 bases between. CDR3 bases: TGCGCCAGCAGCTTGTCCTTGACAGGACAAAATTCACCCCTCCACTTT. Amino acid sequence: CASSLSLTGQNSPLHF.